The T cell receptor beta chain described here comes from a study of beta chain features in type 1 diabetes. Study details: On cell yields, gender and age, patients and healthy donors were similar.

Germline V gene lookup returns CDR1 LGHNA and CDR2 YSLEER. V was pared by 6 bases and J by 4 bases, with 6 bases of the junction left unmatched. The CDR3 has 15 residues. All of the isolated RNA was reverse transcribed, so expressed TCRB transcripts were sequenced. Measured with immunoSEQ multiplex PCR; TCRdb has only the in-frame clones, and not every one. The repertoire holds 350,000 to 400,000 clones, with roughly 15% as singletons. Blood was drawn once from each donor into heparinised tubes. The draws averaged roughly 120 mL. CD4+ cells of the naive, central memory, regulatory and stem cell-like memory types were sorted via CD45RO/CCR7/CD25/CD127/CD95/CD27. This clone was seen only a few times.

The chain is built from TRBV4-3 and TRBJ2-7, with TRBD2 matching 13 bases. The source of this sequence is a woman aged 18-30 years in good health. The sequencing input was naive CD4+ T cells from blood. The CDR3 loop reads CASRELAGGPYEQYF. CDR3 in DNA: TGCGCCAGCAGGGAACTAGCGGGAGGGCCGTACGAGCAGTACTTC.